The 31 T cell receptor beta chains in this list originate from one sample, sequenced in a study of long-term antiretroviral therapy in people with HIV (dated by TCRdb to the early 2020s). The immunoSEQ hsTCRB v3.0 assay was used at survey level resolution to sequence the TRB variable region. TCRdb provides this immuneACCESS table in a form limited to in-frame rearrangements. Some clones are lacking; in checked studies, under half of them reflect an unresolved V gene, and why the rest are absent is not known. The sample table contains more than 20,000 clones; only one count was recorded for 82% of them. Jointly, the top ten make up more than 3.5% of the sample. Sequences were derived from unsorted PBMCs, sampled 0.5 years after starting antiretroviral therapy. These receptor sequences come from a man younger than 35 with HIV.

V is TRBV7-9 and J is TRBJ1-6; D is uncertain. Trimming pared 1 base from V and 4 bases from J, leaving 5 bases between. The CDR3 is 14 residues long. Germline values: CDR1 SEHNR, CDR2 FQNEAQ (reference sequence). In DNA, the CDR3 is TGTGCCAGCAGCTTAGAACAGTATAATTCACCCCTCCACTTT. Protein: CASSLEQYNSPLHF.

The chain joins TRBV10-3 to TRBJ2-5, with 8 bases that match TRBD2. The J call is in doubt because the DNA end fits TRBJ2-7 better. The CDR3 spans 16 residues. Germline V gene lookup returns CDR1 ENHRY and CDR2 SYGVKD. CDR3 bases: TGTGCCATCAGTATGAGTATGGCGGGGGGAACCTACGAGCAGTACTTC. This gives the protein CAISMSMAGGTYEQYF.

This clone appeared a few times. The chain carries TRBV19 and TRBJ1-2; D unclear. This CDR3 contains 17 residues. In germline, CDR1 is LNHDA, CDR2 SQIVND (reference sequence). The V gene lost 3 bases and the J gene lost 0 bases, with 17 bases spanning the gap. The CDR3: CASSMGDFGWTNYGYTF. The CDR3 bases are TGTGCCAGTAGTATGGGCGACTTCGGATGGACTAACTATGGCTACACCTTC.

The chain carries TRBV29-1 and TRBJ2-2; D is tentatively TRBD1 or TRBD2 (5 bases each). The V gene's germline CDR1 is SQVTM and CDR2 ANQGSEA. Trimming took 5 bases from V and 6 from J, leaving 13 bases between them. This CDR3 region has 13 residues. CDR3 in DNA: TGCAGCGTTCGGCCTCAGGGAGCCGGGGAGCTGTTTTTT. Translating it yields CSVRPQGAGELFF.

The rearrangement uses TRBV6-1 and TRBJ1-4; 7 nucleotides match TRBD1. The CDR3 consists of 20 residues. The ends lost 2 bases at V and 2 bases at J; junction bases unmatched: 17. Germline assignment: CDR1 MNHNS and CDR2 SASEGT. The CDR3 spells CASSERPGQPPISTNEKLFF. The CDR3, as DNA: TGTGCCAGCAGTGAACGACCGGGACAGCCACCAATTTCCACTAATGAAAAACTGTTTTTT.

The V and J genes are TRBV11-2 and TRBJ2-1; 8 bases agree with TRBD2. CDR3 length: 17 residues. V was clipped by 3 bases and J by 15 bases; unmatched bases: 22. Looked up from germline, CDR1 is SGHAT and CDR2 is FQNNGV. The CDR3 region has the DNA TGTGCCAGCAGCTTTAGCGGGGCGGGGTTGGTCCTAGAGGGTAGGTTCTTC. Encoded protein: CASSFSGAGLVLEGRFF.

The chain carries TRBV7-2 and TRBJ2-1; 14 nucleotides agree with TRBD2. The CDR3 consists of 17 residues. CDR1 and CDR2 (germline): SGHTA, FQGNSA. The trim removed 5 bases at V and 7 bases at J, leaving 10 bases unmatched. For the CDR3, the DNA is TGTGCCAGCAGCGTTGGACTAGCGGGGGGAAGGAGGAATGAGCAGTTCTTC. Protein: CASSVGLAGGRRNEQFF.

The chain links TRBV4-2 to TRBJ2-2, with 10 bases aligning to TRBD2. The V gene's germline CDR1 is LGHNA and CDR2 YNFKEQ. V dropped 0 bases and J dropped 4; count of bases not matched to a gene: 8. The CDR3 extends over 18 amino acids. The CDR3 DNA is TGTGCCAGCAGCCAAGATCCAAGCGGGGGGGCTCGCACCGGGGAGCTGTTTTTT. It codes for CASSQDPSGGARTGELFF.

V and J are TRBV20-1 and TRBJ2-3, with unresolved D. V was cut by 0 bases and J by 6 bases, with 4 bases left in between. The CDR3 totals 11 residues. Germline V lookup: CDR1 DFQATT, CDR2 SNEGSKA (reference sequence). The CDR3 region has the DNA TGCAGTGCTAGAGATCCGGATACGCAGTATTTT. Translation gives CSARDPDTQYF.

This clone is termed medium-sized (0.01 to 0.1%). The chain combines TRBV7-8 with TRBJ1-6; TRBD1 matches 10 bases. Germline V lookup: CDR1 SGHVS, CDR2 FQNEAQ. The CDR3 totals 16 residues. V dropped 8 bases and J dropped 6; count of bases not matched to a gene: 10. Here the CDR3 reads CASGSKGTGVNSPLHF. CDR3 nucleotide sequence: TGTGCCAGCGGAAGTAAGGGGACAGGGGTTAATTCACCCCTCCACTTT.

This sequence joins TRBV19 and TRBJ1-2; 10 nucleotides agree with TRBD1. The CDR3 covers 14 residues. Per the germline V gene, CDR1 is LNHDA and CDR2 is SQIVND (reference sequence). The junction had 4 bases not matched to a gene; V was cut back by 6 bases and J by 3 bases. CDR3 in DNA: TGTGCCAGTAGCAGGGACAGGGGCTACTATGGCTACACCTTC. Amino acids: CASSRDRGYYGYTF.

DNA of the CDR3: TGCGCCAGCAGCCTTAGAGGCGGAAAACTGTTTTTT. Its translation: CASSLRGGKLFF. V and J are TRBV4-1 and TRBJ1-4, with D uncertain. The V and J ends lost 4 bases and 10 bases respectively, with 10 bases between them. From germline, CDR1 is MGHRA and CDR2 YSYEKL. The CDR3 has 12 residues.

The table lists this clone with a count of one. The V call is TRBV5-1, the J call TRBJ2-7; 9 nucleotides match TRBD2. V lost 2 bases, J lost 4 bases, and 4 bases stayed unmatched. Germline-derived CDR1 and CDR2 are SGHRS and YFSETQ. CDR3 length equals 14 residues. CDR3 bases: TGCGCCAGCAGCTTTAGCGGGAGTTGGTACGAGCAGTACTTC. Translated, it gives CASSFSGSWYEQYF.

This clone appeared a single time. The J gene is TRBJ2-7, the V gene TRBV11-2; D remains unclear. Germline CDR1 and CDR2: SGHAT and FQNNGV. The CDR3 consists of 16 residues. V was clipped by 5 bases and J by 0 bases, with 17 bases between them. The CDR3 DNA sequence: TGTGCCAGCAGCCCAAGAAACACAGAAAGCTCCTACGAGCAGTACTTC. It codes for CASSPRNTESSYEQYF.

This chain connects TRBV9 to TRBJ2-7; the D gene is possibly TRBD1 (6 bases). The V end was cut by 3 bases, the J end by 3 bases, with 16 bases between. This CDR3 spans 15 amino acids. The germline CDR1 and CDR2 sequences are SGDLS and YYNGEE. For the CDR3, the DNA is TGTGCCAGCAGCGCTGGGGACACCCTAGTCTACGAGCAGTACTTC. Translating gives CASSAGDTLVYEQYF.

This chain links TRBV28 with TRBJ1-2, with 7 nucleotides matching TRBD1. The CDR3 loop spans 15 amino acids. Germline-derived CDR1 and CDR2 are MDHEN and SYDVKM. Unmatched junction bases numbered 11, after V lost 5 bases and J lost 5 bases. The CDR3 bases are TGTGCCAGCAGTCGGGTTTCAGGGGGAGGGTATGGCTACACCTTC. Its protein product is CASSRVSGGGYGYTF.

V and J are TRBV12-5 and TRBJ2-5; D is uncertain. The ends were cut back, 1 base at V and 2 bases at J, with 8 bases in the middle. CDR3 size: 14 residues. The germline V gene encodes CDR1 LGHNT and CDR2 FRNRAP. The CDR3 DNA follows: TGTGCTAGTGGTTTGGATCGGCCTCAAGAGACCCAGTACTTC. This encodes CASGLDRPQETQYF.

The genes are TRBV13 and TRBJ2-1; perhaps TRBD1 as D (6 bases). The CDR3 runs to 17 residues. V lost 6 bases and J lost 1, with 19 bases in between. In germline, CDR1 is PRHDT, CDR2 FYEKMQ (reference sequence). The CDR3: CASSSPLGGRSYNEQFF. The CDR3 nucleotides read TGTGCCAGCAGTTCACCTCTAGGGGGAAGATCCTACAATGAGCAGTTCTTC.

The CDR3 DNA follows: TGTGCCAGCAGTAAACGACAGGGGTTAGGTCTTAGCAATCAGCCCCAGCATTTT. Translation gives CASSKRQGLGLSNQPQHF. The rearrangement uses TRBV2 and TRBJ1-5; 8 bases align to TRBD1. The ends lost 5 bases at V and 0 bases at J; junction bases unmatched: 12. Germline CDR1 and CDR2: SNHLY and FYNNEI. This CDR3 has 18 amino acids. Complete variable domain (other parts from reference TRBV2 and TRBJ1-5): EPEVTQTPSHQVTQMGQEVILRCVPISNHLYFYWYRQILGQKVEFLVSFYNNEISEKSEIFDDQFSVERPDGSNFTLKIRSTKLEDSAMYFCASSKRQGLGLSNQPQHFGDGTRLSIL.

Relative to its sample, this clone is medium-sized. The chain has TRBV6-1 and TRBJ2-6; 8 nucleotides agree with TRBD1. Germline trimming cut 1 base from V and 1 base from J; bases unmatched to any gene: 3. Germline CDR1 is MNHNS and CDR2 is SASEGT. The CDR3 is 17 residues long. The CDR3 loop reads CASSEGTGSSGANVLTF. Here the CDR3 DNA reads TGTGCCAGCAGTGAAGGGACAGGGTCTTCTGGGGCCAACGTCCTGACTTTC.

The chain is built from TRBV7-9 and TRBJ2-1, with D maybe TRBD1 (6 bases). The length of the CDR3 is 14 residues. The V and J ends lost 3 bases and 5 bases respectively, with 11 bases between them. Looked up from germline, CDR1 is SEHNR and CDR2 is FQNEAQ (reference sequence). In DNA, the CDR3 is TGTGCCAGCAGCTTTGGGAAGGGGGACAATGAGCAGTTCTTC. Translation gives CASSFGKGDNEQFF.

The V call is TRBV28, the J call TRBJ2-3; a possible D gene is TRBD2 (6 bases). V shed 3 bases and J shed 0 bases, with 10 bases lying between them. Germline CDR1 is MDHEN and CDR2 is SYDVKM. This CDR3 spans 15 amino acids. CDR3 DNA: TGTGCCAGCAGTTTGGTAGGGACTAGCACAGATACGCAGTATTTT. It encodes CASSLVGTSTDTQYF.

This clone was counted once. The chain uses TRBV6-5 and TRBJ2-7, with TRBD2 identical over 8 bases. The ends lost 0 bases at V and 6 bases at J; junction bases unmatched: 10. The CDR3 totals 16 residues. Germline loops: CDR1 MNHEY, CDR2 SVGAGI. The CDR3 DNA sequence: TGTGCCAGCAGTTACTCCAGCGGGAGAGGATACGGCGAGCAGTACTTC. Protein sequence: CASSYSSGRGYGEQYF.

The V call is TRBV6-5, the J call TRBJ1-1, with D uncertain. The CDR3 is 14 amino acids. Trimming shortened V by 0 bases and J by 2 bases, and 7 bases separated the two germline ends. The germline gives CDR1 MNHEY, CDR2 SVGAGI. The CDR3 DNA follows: TGTGCCAGCAGTTACTCGAGCGTAAACACTGAAGCTTTCTTT. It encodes CASSYSSVNTEAFF.

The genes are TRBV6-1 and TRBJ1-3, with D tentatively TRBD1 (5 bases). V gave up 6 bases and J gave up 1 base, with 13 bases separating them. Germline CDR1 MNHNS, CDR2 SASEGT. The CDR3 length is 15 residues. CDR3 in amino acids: CASRLTQGSGNTIYF. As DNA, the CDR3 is TGTGCCAGCAGACTTACCCAGGGATCTGGAAACACCATATATTTT.

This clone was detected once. The CDR3 protein is CASRKSRGPLHYGYTF. CDR3 bases: TGCGCCAGCAGGAAGAGCAGAGGTCCTCTCCATTATGGCTACACCTTC. The J gene is TRBJ1-2, the V gene TRBV5-1; D is undetermined. V lost 5 bases to trimming and J lost 5 bases, with 22 bases between them. The CDR3 spans 16 residues. Germline assignment: CDR1 SGHRS and CDR2 YFSETQ.

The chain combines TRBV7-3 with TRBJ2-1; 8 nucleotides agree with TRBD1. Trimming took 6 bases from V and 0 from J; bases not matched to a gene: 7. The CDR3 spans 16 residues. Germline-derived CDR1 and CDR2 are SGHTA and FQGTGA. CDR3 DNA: TGTGCCAGCAGTACCGCCGGGACAGGCTCCTACAATGAGCAGTTCTTC. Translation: CASSTAGTGSYNEQFF.

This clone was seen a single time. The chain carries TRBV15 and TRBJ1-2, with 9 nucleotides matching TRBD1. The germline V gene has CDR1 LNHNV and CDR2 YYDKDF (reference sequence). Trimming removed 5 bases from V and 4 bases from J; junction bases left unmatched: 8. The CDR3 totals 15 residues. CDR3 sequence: CATSPQGAQVYGYTF. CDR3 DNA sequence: TGTGCCACCAGCCCACAGGGGGCTCAGGTCTATGGCTACACCTTC. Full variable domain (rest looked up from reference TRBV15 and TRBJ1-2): DAMVIQNPRYQVTQFGKPVTLSCSQTLNHNVMYWYQQKSSQAPKLLFHYYDKDFNNEADTPDNFQSRRPNTSFCFLDIRSPGLGDTAMYLCATSPQGAQVYGYTFGSGTRLTVV.

CDR3 region: CASSIKLADTQYF. The CDR3 region has the DNA TGTGCCAGTAGTATCAAACTAGCAGATACGCAGTATTTT. The gene calls are TRBV19 and TRBJ2-3, with D possibly matching TRBD2 (5 bases). With 3 bases removed from V and 4 bases from J, the gap between germline ends came to 8 bases. This CDR3 is built from 13 residues. Germline CDR1 and CDR2: LNHDA and SQIVND (reference sequence).

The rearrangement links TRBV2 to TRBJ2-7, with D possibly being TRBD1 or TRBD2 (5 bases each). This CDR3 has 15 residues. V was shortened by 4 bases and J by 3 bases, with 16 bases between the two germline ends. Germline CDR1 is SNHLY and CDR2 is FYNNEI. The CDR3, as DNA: TGTGCCAGCAGTGTGGAAAGGGGAGTTGGCTACGAGCAGTACTTC. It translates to CASSVERGVGYEQYF.

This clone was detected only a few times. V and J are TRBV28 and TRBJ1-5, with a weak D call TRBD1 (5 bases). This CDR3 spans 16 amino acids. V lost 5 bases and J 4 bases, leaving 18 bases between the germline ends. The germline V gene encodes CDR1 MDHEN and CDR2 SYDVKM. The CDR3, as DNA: TGTGCCAGCAGTCCCCTTGGGGGTCAGATAAATCAGCCCCAGCATTTT. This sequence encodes CASSPLGGQINQPQHF.